This passage covers 2 T cell receptor beta chains from one sample sequenced in a study of lymphopenia after photon versus proton radiotherapy. The table came from immunoSEQ multiplex PCR; TCRdb's copy has only in-frame clones and leaves some out. Of approximately 150,000 clones listed, around 85% are singletons. The source material was peripheral blood, sampled from a patient treated with photon-based radiotherapy. These receptors came from a man over 45 with gastric cancer.

This chain's CDR3 is CASSQDRTGGYNEQFF. The CDR3 DNA follows: TGCGCCAGCAGCCAAGATCGGACAGGGGGCTACAATGAGCAGTTCTTC. V usage is TRBV4-3 and J usage is TRBJ2-1, with 10 bases that match TRBD1. Unmatched junction bases numbered 2, after V lost 0 bases and J lost 3 bases. Germline V gene sequence: CDR1 LGHNA, CDR2 YSLEER. This CDR3 comprises 16 residues.

This clone has only one observation. The CDR3 nucleotides are TGCGCCAGCAGCCTCGACAGGGCAACCTACGAGCAGTACTTC. Protein: CASSLDRATYEQYF. The chain couples TRBV5-1 to TRBJ2-7; TRBD1 matches 7 bases. This CDR3 is built from 14 residues. V lost 4 bases, J lost 2 bases, and 6 bases stayed unmatched. The germline V gene has CDR1 SGHRS and CDR2 YFSETQ.